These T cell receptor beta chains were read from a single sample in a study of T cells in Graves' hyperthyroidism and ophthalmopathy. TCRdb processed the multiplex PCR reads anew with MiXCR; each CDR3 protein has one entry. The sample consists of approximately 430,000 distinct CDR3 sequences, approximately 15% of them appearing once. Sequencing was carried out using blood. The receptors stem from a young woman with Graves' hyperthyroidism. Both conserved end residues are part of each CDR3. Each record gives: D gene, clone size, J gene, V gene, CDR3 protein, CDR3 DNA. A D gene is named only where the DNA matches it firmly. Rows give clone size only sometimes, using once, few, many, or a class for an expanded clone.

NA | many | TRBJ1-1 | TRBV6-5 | CASSYSGVTEAFF | TGTGCCAGCAGTTACTCGGGGGTAACTGAAGCTTTCTTT
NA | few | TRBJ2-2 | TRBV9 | CASSPSGANTGELFF | TGTGCCAGCAGCCCTTCCGGGGCGAACACCGGGGAGCTGTTTTTT
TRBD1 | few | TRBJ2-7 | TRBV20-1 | CSARGPGQGGYEQYF | TGCAGTGCTAGAGGGCCGGGACAGGGTGGCTACGAGCAGTACTTC
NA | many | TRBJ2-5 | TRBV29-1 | CSAEGQGRETQYF | TGCAGCGCTGAGGGGCAGGGTCGGGAGACCCAGTACTTC
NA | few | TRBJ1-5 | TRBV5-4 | CASSLAFETVGPNQPQHF | TGTGCCAGCAGCTTGGCTTTCGAGACAGTTGGCCCAAATCAGCCCCAGCATTTT
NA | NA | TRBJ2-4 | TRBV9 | CASSGRRTENIQYF | TGTGCCAGCAGCGGGCGTAGGACAGAAAACATTCAGTACTTC
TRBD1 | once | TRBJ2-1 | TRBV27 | CASSSVGQGANEQFF | TGTGCCAGCAGTTCTGTTGGGCAGGGGGCGAATGAGCAGTTCTTC
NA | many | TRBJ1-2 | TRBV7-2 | CASTSEGAYGYTF | TGTGCCAGCACCAGTGAGGGAGCCTATGGCTACACCTTC
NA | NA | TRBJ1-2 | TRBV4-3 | CASSQVARNYGYTF | TGCGCCAGCAGCCAAGTTGCGAGGAACTATGGCTACACCTTC
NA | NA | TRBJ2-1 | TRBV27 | CASSPWAGAPFNEQFF | TGTGCCAGCAGCCCCTGGGCGGGCGCGCCCTTCAATGAGCAGTTCTTC
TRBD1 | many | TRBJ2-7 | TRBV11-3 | CASSLRDREDEQYF | TGTGCCAGCAGCTTAAGGGACAGGGAGGACGAGCAGTACTTC
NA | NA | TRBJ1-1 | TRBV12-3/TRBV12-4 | CASSSTLGGTEPFF | TGTGCCAGCAGTTCTACACTGGGGGGCACTGAACCTTTCTTT
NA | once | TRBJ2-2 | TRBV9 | CASSGGFGKNTGELFF | TGTGCCAGCAGCGGGGGGTTCGGAAAGAACACCGGGGAGCTGTTTTTT
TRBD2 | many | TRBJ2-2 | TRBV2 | CASSPLAGVHTGELFF | TGTGCCAGCAGTCCCCTAGCGGGAGTACACACCGGGGAGCTGTTTTTT
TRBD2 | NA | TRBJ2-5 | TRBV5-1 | CASSLELAGGGQETQYF | TGCGCCAGCAGCTTGGAACTAGCGGGAGGGGGGCAAGAGACCCAGTACTTC
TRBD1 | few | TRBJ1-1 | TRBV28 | CASSLIQGGAFF | TGTGCCAGCAGTTTAATTCAGGGGGGAGCTTTCTTT
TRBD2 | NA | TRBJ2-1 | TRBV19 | CASSIGTSVNEQFF | TGTGCCAGTAGTATCGGGACTAGCGTCAATGAGCAGTTCTTC
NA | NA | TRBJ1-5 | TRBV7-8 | CASSLVPGYRDQPQHF | TGTGCCAGCAGCTTAGTCCCTGGGTATCGGGATCAGCCCCAGCATTTT
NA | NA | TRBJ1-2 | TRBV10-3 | CAISVGITGLEANYGYTF | TGTGCCATCAGTGTGGGAATCACCGGTCTAGAAGCTAACTATGGCTACACCTTC
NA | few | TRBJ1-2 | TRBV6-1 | CASRPGGLGYGYTF | TGTGCCAGCAGACCGGGGGGGCTTGGCTATGGCTACACCTTC
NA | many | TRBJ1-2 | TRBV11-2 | CASSPVKQRPINGYTF | TGTGCCAGCAGCCCGGTAAAGCAAAGACCTATTAACGGCTACACCTTC
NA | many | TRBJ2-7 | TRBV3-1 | CASSPRGELTYEQYF | TGTGCCAGCAGCCCTCGGGGCGAATTGACCTACGAGCAGTACTTC
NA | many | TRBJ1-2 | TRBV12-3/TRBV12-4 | CASSSTGLSANYGYTF | TGTGCCAGCAGCTCTACAGGGCTGTCGGCTAACTATGGCTACACCTTC
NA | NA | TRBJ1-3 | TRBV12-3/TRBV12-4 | CASRFRQDSGNTIYF | TGTGCCAGCAGATTTCGACAGGACTCTGGAAACACCATATATTTT
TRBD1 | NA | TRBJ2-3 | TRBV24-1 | CATSDPGQGVRDTQYF | TGTGCCACCAGTGATCCGGGACAGGGGGTTCGAGATACGCAGTATTTT
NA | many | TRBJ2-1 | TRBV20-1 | CSASNLASSSYNEQFF | TGCAGTGCTAGCAATCTAGCGTCGAGCTCCTACAATGAGCAGTTCTTC
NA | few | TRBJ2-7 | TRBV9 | CASSVATGRSYEQYF | TGTGCCAGCAGCGTAGCTACGGGACGATCCTACGAGCAGTACTTC
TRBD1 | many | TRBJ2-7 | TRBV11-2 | CASTPGQVPYEQYF | TGTGCCAGCACCCCTGGACAGGTACCCTACGAGCAGTACTTC
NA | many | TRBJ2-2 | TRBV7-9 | CASSLTWELFF | TGTGCCAGCAGCCTTACCTGGGAGCTGTTTTTT
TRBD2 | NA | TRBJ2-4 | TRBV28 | CASSRTSVQNIQYF | TGTGCCAGCAGCCGTACTAGCGTCCAAAACATTCAGTACTTC
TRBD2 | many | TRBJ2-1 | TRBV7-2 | CASSFLAGGRSYNEQFF | TGTGCCAGCAGCTTCCTAGCGGGGGGCCGCTCCTACAATGAGCAGTTCTTC
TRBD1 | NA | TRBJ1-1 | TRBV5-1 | CASRWDRVTEAFF | TGCGCCAGCAGATGGGACAGGGTGACTGAAGCTTTCTTT